This T cell receptor beta chain is drawn from a study of blood T cells in healthy people across ages. A remark on this clonotype: Its matching antigen is unknown.

Whole-study findings and limits: It was held that diversity estimates obtained from one million T cells represented underestimates. Relative to aged donors, long-lived donors carried more naive CD4+ cells and displayed higher diversity.

This CDR3 region has 12 residues. Germline-derived CDR1 and CDR2 are DFQATT and SNEGSKA (reference sequence). Trimming took off 6 bases at V and 4 bases at J, with 12 bases between the two ends. A sample-barcoded 5' primer and a J-beta primer mix were used in a second PCR of roughly 6 to 12 cycles. Samples each returned at least 3 million CDR3-containing paired-end reads. TCRdb used MiXCR to reprocess the 5' RACE reads, holding one entry per CDR3 protein. This table has under 1,000,000 distinct CDR3 sequences, more than 35% appearing once. The rearrangement links TRBV20-1 to TRBJ1-2; tentative D call: TRBD1 (6 bases). The origin of this receptor is a man older than 75 in good health. The sample taken for sequencing was blood. The CDR3 coding sequence is TGCAGTGCACGGGGAGGGGGCTATGGCTACACCTTC. It is translated as CSARGGGYGYTF.